The sequence of this TCR beta chain was determined in a study of cytomegalovirus exposure and HLA in healthy donors. Study results and limitations: In a later analysis, at a false discovery rate of 0.05, under 20,000 TCR beta sequences were associated with HLA alleles. The Asian-associated ancestry cluster reportedly had fewer N-insertions than the roughly 670-donor mean in a later analysis. Judged likely to be a sequencing artifact was a cluster of highly shared sequence variants. DRB1 had the most TCR associations and HLA-C the fewest, a later analysis found, with rates varying by HLA locus.

The study ran its PCR with 60 Vbeta and 13 Jbeta primers. The method was immunoSEQ multiplex PCR; TCRdb's version includes in-frame clones alone and lacks a portion of them. The repertoire holds roughly 80,000 clones, with 77% as singletons. Worth noting for this clone: Its antigen is not known.

This sequence originates from a man between 50 and 59 years old in good health and CMV-seropositive. The sample taken for sequencing was PBMCs.

The chain's CDR3 is CASSWTGDSSYNEQFF. In DNA, the CDR3 is TGTGCCAGTAGTTGGACAGGGGATAGTTCCTACAATGAGCAGTTCTTC. J is TRBJ2-1 and V is TRBV19; 9 bases line up with TRBD1. Germline V gives CDR1 LNHDA, CDR2 SQIVND (reference sequence). The V and J ends lost 5 bases and 1 base, in that order; junction bases with no gene match: 6. This CDR3 is built from 16 residues.